Below, 19 T cell receptor beta chains from the same sample are listed, as sequenced in a study of regulatory T cells in long-lasting Graves disease. Time point: persistent/refractory GD, antithyroid drugs over 5 years with positive TRAb. Following extraction of RNA from PBMCs, that RNA was used to make the TCR library. Researchers made TCR beta libraries by using iRepertoire HTBI primers and running Arm-PCR on CDR3 regions. MiXCR, run by TCRdb on the multiplex PCR reads, gives a single entry per CDR3 protein. Of 650,000 to 700,000 distinct CDR3 sequences listed, about 32% are singletons. Sequencing used peripheral blood mononuclear cells (PBMCs), obtained when the disease was refractory, from a patient treated with antithyroid drugs. These receptors originate from a female donor with Graves disease.

The chain joins TRBV30 to TRBJ2-7; D is tentatively TRBD1 or TRBD2 (5 bases each). Trimming took off 0 bases at V and 3 bases at J, with 15 bases between the two ends. The CDR3 is 15 amino acids. Germline values: CDR1 GTSNPN, CDR2 SVGIG (reference sequence). The CDR3: CAWSVGVGGNYEQYF. CDR3 coding DNA: TGTGCCTGGAGTGTGGGGGTTGGGGGAAACTACGAGCAGTACTTC.

This clonotype has just a few counts. The V call is TRBV12-3 or TRBV12-4, the J call TRBJ1-4, with 9 bases lining up with TRBD1. The V gene end was trimmed by 6 bases and the J gene end by 8 bases; junction bases not matched to a gene: 7. The CDR3 has 14 residues. As DNA, the CDR3 is TGTGCCAGCAGAGCCGGGACAGGGAGCGAAAAACTGTTTTTT. Translating it yields CASRAGTGSEKLFF.

V gene TRBV5-4 combines with J gene TRBJ2-5, with TRBD2 matching 8 bases. V was clipped by 0 bases and J by 1 base; unmatched bases: 5. CDR1 SGHNT and CDR2 YYREEE come from the germline V gene (reference sequence). The CDR3 length is 16 residues. The CDR3 is CASSLAGAGGQETQYF. CDR3 sequence (DNA): TGTGCCAGCAGCTTGGCGGGCGCGGGAGGCCAAGAGACCCAGTACTTC.

This sequence joins TRBV27 and TRBJ2-7; 7 bases are a match to TRBD2. The germline gives CDR1 MNHEY, CDR2 SMNVEV (reference sequence). The CDR3 loop spans 16 amino acids. The V and J ends lost 0 bases and 1 base, in that order; junction bases with no gene match: 6. The CDR3 protein is CASSLSGGDYSYEQYF. The DNA of the CDR3 is TGTGCCAGCAGTTTATCGGGGGGGGACTATTCCTACGAGCAGTACTTC.

The chain recombines TRBV20-1 with TRBJ2-5; D is perhaps TRBD1 (6 bases). V lost 1 base to trimming and J lost 1 base, with 13 bases between them. Germline-derived CDR1 and CDR2 are DFQATT and SNEGSKA (reference sequence). The CDR3 totals 15 residues. The CDR3 protein is CSARVGGTGQETQYF. The DNA of the CDR3 is TGCAGTGCTAGAGTAGGGGGAACAGGCCAAGAGACCCAGTACTTC.

The chain recombines TRBV4-2 with TRBJ1-2, with TRBD1 matching over 9 bases. Looked up from germline, CDR1 is LGHNA and CDR2 is YNFKEQ. The junction had 7 bases not matched to a gene; V was cut back by 1 base and J by 7 bases. The CDR3 totals 15 residues. In DNA, the CDR3 is TGTGCCAGCAGCCAAGTTGGTCGGGACAGGGCTGGCTACACCTTC. Translation: CASSQVGRDRAGYTF.

Many counts were recorded for this clonotype. The rearrangement links TRBV28 to TRBJ1-4; D uncertain. Germline loops: CDR1 MDHEN, CDR2 SYDVKM. The length of the CDR3 is 13 residues. V was clipped by 5 bases and J by 12 bases, with 16 bases between them. For the CDR3, the DNA is TGTGCCAGCAGTCCCACTGCTCCGGTGGAACTGTTTTTT. As protein: CASSPTAPVELFF.

This clonotype occurred a few times. The chain combines TRBV20-1 with TRBJ2-5; 8 nucleotides agree with TRBD2. The CDR3 covers 13 residues. V shed 6 bases, J shed 5 bases, and the junction held 8 bases outside the gene matches. Germline V gives CDR1 DFQATT, CDR2 SNEGSKA (reference sequence). CDR3 in DNA: TGCAGTGCCCCGGGACTAGATGGCGAGACCCAGTACTTC. It is translated as CSAPGLDGETQYF.

Only a few counts were recorded for this clonotype. This sequence joins TRBV7-6 and TRBJ2-7, with TRBD2 matching over 10 bases. The CDR3 spans 16 residues. The V and J ends lost 1 base and 0 bases, in that order; junction bases with no gene match: 3. Germline V CDR1 and CDR2: SGHVS, FNYEAQ. CDR3 region: CASSLDPSGSSYEQYF. DNA of the CDR3: TGTGCCAGCAGCTTAGACCCTAGCGGGAGCTCCTACGAGCAGTACTTC.

In this sample, this clonotype turned up a few times. This chain uses TRBV11-3 with TRBJ2-7, with TRBD2 as a possible D gene (7 bases). Trimming removed 5 bases at V and 4 bases at J, with 18 bases between. The germline V gene has CDR1 SGHNT and CDR2 YENEEA. This CDR3 has 15 residues. The CDR3 sequence is CASSPGGLADYEQYF. CDR3 DNA: TGTGCCAGCAGCCCTGGGGGGCTAGCGGATTACGAGCAGTACTTC.

The chain links TRBV6-5 to TRBJ1-5; D is possibly TRBD1 (6 bases). This CDR3 is 17 amino acids long. Germline values: CDR1 MNHEY, CDR2 SVGAGI. Trimming removed 0 bases at V and 1 base at J, with 13 bases between. The CDR3 DNA is TGTGCCAGCAGTTACTCATTGGGGGCGGCAAGCAATCAGCCCCAGCATTTT. This gives the protein CASSYSLGAASNQPQHF.

Turning to this clonotype: A junction boundary mismatches the germline segment, possibly from a read error. V is TRBV9 and J is TRBJ1-1, with no clear D. Germline V CDR1 and CDR2: SGDLS, YYNGEE. This CDR3 contains 14 residues. CDR3 in DNA: TGTGCCAGCGGCGTAGGCCCCTCGAACACTGAAGCTTTCTTT. This gives the protein CASGVGPSNTEAFF.

A few counts support this clonotype. The chain has TRBV12-3 or TRBV12-4 and TRBJ1-1; D gene ambiguous. V gave up 4 bases and J gave up 5 bases, with 11 bases separating them. The CDR3 runs to 13 residues. CDR3 amino acids: CASSSSSETEAFF. DNA for the CDR3: TGTGCCAGCAGTTCATCTAGCGAGACTGAAGCTTTCTTT.

CDR3 nucleotide sequence: TGTGCCAGCACTGGGACGGGACAACTAAATTCACCCCTCCACTTT. It is translated as CASTGTGQLNSPLHF. The V call is TRBV7-9, the J call TRBJ1-6; tentatively, D is TRBD1 (6 bases). The CDR3 is made up of 15 amino acids. The V and J ends lost 7 bases and 7 bases respectively, with 17 bases between them. Per the germline V gene, CDR1 is SEHNR and CDR2 is FQNEAQ (reference sequence).

This clonotype has a count of ten or more. The V gene is TRBV12-5, the J gene TRBJ2-7; D remains ambiguous. This CDR3 contains 11 residues. Trimming pared 3 bases from V and 3 bases from J, leaving 3 bases between. Germline V lookup: CDR1 LGHNT, CDR2 FRNRAP. The CDR3 loop reads CASGFGYEQYF. The CDR3 DNA reads TGTGCTAGTGGTTTCGGCTACGAGCAGTACTTC.

The rearrangement links TRBV2 to TRBJ1-2; 7 bases are shared with TRBD1. The CDR3 length is 17 residues. The germline gives CDR1 SNHLY, CDR2 FYNNEI. V dropped 7 bases and J dropped 3; count of bases not matched to a gene: 17. The CDR3 DNA sequence: TGTGCCAGCATGGGGAGTAAGACAGGGAAGAATGACTATGGCTACACCTTC. Its translation: CASMGSKTGKNDYGYTF.

A few counts support this clonotype. The chain uses TRBV6-1 and TRBJ2-5; 11 nucleotides agree with TRBD2. Germline values: CDR1 MNHNS, CDR2 SASEGT. This CDR3 has 18 residues. V lost 5 bases to trimming and J lost 5 bases; unmatched junction nucleotides: 16. In DNA, the CDR3 is TGTGCCAGCAGTCCTCCTTCTCGACTAGCGGGACCTGGGGAGACCCAGTACTTC. Its translation: CASSPPSRLAGPGETQYF.

This chain uses TRBV7-2 with TRBJ2-3; 11 positions agree with TRBD2. CDR1 is SGHTA, CDR2 FQGNSA, per germline. The length of the CDR3 is 15 residues. V shed 11 bases, J shed 7 bases, and the junction held 14 bases outside the gene matches. As DNA, the CDR3 is TGTGCCGTGGGTAACGGGACTAGCGGTCGCCATACGCAGTATTTT. It yields the protein CAVGNGTSGRHTQYF.

The chain uses TRBV18 and TRBJ1-1, with D uncertain. Germline V CDR1 and CDR2: KGHSH, LQKENI. V was pared by 3 bases and J by 1 base, with 12 bases between. CDR3 length equals 15 residues. The CDR3 spells CASSPAGSENTEAFF. The CDR3 DNA reads as TGTGCCAGCTCACCGGCCGGGTCGGAGAACACTGAAGCTTTCTTT.